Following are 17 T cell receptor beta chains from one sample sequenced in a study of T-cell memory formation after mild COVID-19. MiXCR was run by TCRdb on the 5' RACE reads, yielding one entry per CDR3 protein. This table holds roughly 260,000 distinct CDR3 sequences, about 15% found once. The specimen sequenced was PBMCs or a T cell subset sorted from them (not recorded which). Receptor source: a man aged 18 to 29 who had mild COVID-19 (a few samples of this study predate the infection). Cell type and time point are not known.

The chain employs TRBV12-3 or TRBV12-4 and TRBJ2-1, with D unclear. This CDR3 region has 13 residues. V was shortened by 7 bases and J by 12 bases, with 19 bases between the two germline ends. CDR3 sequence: CASTLPVVQRQFF. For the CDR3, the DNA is TGTGCCAGCACTCTCCCGGTCGTGCAGAGGCAGTTCTTC.

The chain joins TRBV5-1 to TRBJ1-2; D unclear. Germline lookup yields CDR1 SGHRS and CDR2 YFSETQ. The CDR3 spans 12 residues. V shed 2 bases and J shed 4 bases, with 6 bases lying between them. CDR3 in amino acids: CASSFSGYGYTF. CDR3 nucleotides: TGCGCCAGCAGCTTCTCAGGCTATGGCTACACCTTC.

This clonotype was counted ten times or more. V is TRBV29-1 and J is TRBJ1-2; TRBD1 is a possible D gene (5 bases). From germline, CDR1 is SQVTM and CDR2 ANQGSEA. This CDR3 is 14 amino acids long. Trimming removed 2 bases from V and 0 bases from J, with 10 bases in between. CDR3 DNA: TGCAGCGTTGAACTGGGGGTGGCTAACTATGGCTACACCTTC. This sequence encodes CSVELGVANYGYTF.

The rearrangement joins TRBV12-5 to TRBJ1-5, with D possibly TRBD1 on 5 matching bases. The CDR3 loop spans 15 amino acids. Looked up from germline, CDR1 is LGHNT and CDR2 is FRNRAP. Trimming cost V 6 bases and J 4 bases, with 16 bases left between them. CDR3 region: CASGTGTPRNQPQHF. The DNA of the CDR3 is TGTGCTAGTGGGACTGGGACTCCTAGGAATCAGCCCCAGCATTTT.

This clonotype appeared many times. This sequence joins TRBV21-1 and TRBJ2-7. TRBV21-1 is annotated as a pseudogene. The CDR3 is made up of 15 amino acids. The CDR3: CASSKSGGIPYEQYV. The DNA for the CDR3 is TGTGCCAGCAGCAAATCGGGTGGGATACCTTACGAGCAGTACGTC.

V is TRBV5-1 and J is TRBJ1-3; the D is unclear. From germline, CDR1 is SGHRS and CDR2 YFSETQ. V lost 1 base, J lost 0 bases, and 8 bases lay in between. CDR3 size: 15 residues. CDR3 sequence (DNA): TGCGCCAGCAGCTTGATAGGGAGCTCTGGAAACACCATATATTTT. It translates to CASSLIGSSGNTIYF.

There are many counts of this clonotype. For the CDR3, the DNA is TGTGCCAGCAGCTTCGGGACAATCTACGAGCAGTACGTC. Translated, it gives CASSFGTIYEQYV. This chain joins TRBV7-9 and TRBJ2-7; TRBD1 might be the D (6 bases). From germline, CDR1 is SEHNR and CDR2 FQNEAQ (reference sequence). The CDR3 is 13 residues long. The ends were cut back, 3 bases at V and 3 bases at J, with 9 bases in the middle.

The CDR3 DNA follows: TGCGCCAGCAGCACGGGGACAGACACAGATACGCAGTATTTT. Translation: CASSTGTDTDTQYF. The rearrangement uses TRBV5-1 and TRBJ2-3; the match to TRBD1 covers 7 bases. V was clipped by 4 bases and J by 2 bases; unmatched bases: 4. The germline gives CDR1 SGHRS, CDR2 YFSETQ. The CDR3 has 14 residues.

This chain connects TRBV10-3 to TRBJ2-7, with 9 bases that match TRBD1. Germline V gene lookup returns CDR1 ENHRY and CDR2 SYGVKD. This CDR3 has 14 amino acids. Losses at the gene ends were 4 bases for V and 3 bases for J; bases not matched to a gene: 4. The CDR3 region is CAISVPGQGYEQYF. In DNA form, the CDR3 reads TGTGCCATCAGTGTCCCGGGACAGGGCTACGAGCAGTACTTC.

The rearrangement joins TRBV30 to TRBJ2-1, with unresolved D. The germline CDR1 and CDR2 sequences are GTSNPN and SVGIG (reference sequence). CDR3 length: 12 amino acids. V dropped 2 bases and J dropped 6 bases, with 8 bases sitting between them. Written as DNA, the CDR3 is TGTGCCTGGAGTTGGAAGGTCAATGAGCAGTTCTTC. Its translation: CAWSWKVNEQFF. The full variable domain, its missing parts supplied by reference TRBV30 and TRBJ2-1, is SQTIHQWPATLVQPVGSPLSLECTVEGTSNPNLYWYRQAAGRGLQLLFYSVGIGQISSEVPQNLSASRPQDRQFILSSKKLLLSDSGFYLCAWSWKVNEQFFGPGTRLTVL.

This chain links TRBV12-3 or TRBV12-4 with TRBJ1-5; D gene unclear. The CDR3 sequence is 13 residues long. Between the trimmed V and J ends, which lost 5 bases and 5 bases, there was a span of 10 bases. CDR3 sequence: CASSPRSYQPQHF. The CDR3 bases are TGTGCCAGCAGTCCGCGGTCTTATCAGCCCCAGCATTTT.

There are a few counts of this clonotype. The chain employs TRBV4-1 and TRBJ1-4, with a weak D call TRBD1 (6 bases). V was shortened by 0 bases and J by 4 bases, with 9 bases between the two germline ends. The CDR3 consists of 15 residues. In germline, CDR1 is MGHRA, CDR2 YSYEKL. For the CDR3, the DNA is TGCGCCAGCAGCCAAGAAGGGGGGAGTAATGAAAAACTGTTTTTT. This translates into CASSQEGGSNEKLFF.

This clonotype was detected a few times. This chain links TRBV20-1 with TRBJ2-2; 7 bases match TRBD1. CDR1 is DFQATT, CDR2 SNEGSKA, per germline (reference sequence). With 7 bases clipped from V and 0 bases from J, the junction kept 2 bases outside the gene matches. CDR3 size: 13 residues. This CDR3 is CSVGGSNTGELFF. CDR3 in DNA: TGCAGTGTAGGGGGCTCGAACACCGGGGAGCTGTTTTTT.

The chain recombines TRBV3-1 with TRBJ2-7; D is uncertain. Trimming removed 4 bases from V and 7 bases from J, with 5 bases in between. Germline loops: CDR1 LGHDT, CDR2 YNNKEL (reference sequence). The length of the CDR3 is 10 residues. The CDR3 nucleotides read TGTGCCAGCAGCCCCCGGGAGCAGTACGTC. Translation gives CASSPREQYV.

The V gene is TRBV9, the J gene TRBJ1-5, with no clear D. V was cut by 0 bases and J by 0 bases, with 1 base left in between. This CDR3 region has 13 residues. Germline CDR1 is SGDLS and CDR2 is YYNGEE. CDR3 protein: CASSVGSNQPQHF. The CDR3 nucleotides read TGTGCCAGCAGCGTAGGTAGCAATCAGCCCCAGCATTTT. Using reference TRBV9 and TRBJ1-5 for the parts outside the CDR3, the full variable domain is DSGVTQTPKHLITATGQRVTLRCSPRSGDLSVYWYQQSLDQGLQFLIQYYNGEERAKGNILERFSAQQFPDLHSELNLSSLELGDSALYFCASSVGSNQPQHFGDGTRLSIL.

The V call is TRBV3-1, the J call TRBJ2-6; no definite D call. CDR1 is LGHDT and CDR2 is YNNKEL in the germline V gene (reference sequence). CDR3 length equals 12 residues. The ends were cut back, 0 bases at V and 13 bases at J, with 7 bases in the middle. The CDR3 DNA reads TGTGCCAGCAGCCAAGATCTAGGGGTCCTGACTTTC. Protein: CASSQDLGVLTF.

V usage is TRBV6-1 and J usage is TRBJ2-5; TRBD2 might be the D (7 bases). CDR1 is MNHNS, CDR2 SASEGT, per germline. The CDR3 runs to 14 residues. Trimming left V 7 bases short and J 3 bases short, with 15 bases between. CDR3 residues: CASTRGGQEETQYF. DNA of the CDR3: TGTGCCAGCACTCGCGGGGGCCAGGAAGAGACCCAGTACTTC.